This TCR beta chain was profiled in a study of cytomegalovirus exposure and HLA in healthy donors. Across the whole study: Of all 360 or so donors who were genotyped, roughly 81% belonged to the Caucasian-associated ancestry cluster.

Study-level findings and limits: Later analysis demonstrated an association between a missense DCLRE1C variant and TCR beta V- and J-gene trimming. Of the V segments, some could not be distinguished, including TRBV6-2 and TRBV6-3, and were excluded.

This CDR3 region has 14 residues. Germline values: CDR1 LNHDA, CDR2 SQIVND (reference sequence). Trimming cost V 3 bases and J 6 bases, with 15 bases left between them. Amplification used 60 Vbeta primers and 13 Jbeta primers. The assay was immunoSEQ multiplex PCR, and TCRdb's table has in-frame clones only and misses some. The table includes over 130,000 clones, over 75% detected once. Points on this clone: Its antigen remains unknown.

The sample taken for sequencing was PBMCs. This clonotype was sampled from a man between 50 and 59 years old in good health and CMV-seronegative. The chain carries TRBV19 and TRBJ2-7, with D possibly matching TRBD2 (5 bases). CDR3 coding DNA: TGTGCCAGTAGTATTAGCGCCGCTGCTCGCGAGCAGTACTTC. Its translation: CASSISAAAREQYF.